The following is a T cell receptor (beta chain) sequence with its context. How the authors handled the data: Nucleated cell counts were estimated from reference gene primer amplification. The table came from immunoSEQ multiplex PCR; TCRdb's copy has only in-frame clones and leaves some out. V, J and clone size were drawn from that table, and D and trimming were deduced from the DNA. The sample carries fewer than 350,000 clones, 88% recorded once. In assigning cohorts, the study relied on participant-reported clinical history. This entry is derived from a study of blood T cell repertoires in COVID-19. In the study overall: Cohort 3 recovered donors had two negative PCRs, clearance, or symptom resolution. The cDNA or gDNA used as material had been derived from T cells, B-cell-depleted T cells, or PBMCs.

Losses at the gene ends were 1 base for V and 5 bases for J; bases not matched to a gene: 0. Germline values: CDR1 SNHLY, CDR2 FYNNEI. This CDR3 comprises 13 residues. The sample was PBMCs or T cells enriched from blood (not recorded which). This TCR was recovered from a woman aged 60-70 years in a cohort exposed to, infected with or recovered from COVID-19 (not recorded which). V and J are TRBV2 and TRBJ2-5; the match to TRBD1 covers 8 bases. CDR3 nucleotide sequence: TGTGCCAGCAGTGAAGGGACAGGGGAGACCCAGTACTTC. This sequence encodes CASSEGTGETQYF.